This is a list of T cell receptor beta chains from one sample in a study of glioma-infiltrating T cells after dendritic cell vaccination. Sequencing used immunoSEQ multiplex PCR; TCRdb keeps in-frame clones, though not all of them. The sample includes 2,000 to 2,500 clones, around 78% of them seen just once. The starting material was tumor tissue, obtained after dendritic cell vaccination. The receptors derive from a human donor with glioblastoma. CDR3s include the opening cysteine and the closing phenylalanine or tryptophan. D genes are given only for firm matches. Clone size is shown for a subset of rows, as once, few, many or a class of expanded clone.

TRBJ2-7 | TRBV27 | NA | TRBD1 | TGTGCCAGCAGTAAGGGACAGGCGAGCTCCTACGAGCAGTACTTC | CASSKGQASSYEQYF
TRBJ2-7 | TRBV11-2 | NA | NA | TGTGCCAGCAGCCGGGGGGGGACAGACCCCTACGAGCAGTACTTC | CASSRGGTDPYEQYF
TRBJ2-1 | TRBV4-2 | NA | TRBD2 | TGTGCCAGCAGCCCAATACTAGCGGGAGGGGTCTACAATGAGCAGTTCTTC | CASSPILAGGVYNEQFF
TRBJ2-1 | TRBV10-2 | NA | NA | TGCGCCAGCAGTCTAAGCGGCAATGAGCAGTTCTTC | CASSLSGNEQFF
TRBJ1-5 | TRBV27 | large | NA | TGTGCCAGCAGGGGTCGGGGTCTTCATCAGCCCCAGCATTTT | CASRGRGLHQPQHF
TRBJ1-1 | TRBV30 | NA | NA | TGTGCCTGGAGTGGGCAGGGTGAAGCTTTCTTT | CAWSGQGEAFF
TRBJ2-1 | TRBV2 | few | TRBD2 | TGTGCCAGCCGGGGGACTAGCGGGATTTATGAGCAGTTCTTC | CASRGTSGIYEQFF
TRBJ1-6 | TRBV7-9 | few | TRBD1 | TGTGCCAGCAGCCTACACGACCGACAGGGAGTAGGTTCACCCCTCCACTTT | CASSLHDRQGVGSPLHF
TRBJ2-3 | TRBV6-5 | NA | NA | TGTGCCAGCAGTTTGACAGGATTTCCAGATACGCAGTATTTT | CASSLTGFPDTQYF
TRBJ2-3 | TRBV5-6 | NA | NA | TGTGCCAGCAGCTTGTGGGCGGGACTGTCAGATACGCAGTATTTT | CASSLWAGLSDTQYF
TRBJ2-7 | TRBV9 | NA | NA | TGTGCCAGCAGCGTAGGTCCCTATTACGAGCAGTACTTC | CASSVGPYYEQYF
TRBJ1-2 | TRBV9 | few | TRBD1 | TGTGCCAGCAGCGCCGAATCAGGGGGCTGGTATGGCTACACCTTC | CASSAESGGWYGYTF
TRBJ2-7 | TRBV30 | NA | TRBD2 | TGTGCCTGGAGCCTGCCTAGCGGGAGTAGAAACGAGCAGTACTTC | CAWSLPSGSRNEQYF
TRBJ2-3 | TRBV4-1 | NA | NA | TGCGCCAGCAGCCAAGTAGTATCGACTAGTAGGACAGATACGCAGTATTTT | CASSQVVSTSRTDTQYF
TRBJ1-2 | TRBV29-1 | NA | TRBD1 | TGCAGCGTTGAACTGCGACAGGGTAGGGGAACTAACTATGGCTACACCTTC | CSVELRQGRGTNYGYTF
TRBJ2-7 | TRBV4-1 | few | NA | TGCGCCAGCAGCCAAGTTTTAAGGGGCGAGCAGTACTTC | CASSQVLRGEQYF
TRBJ1-5 | TRBV6-1 | NA | TRBD1 | TGTGCCAGCATTTGGACAGGTGATAGCAATCAGCCCCAGCATTTT | CASIWTGDSNQPQHF
TRBJ2-7 | TRBV7-2 | once | TRBD2 | TGTGCCAGCAGCTTAGCGGGGACTAGTAAGTACGAGCAGTACTTC | CASSLAGTSKYEQYF
TRBJ2-7 | TRBV4-2 | NA | NA | TGTGCCAGCAGCCAACCAGAGGTGGGCTACGAGCAGTACTTC | CASSQPEVGYEQYF
TRBJ2-7 | TRBV19 | NA | NA | TGTGCCAGTAGCGGGGACACCTACTACGAGCAGTACTTC | CASSGDTYYEQYF
TRBJ1-3 | TRBV6-1 | NA | TRBD1 | TGTGCCAGTTCAAGGGGACAGGGGGCCGGAAACACCATATATTTT | CASSRGQGAGNTIYF
TRBJ2-3 | TRBV27 | NA | NA | TGTGCCAGCAGCCCTAGCACAGATACGCAGTATTTT | CASSPSTDTQYF
TRBJ2-7 | TRBV7-9 | few | NA | TGTGCCAGCAGCCTCGAGCAGGGGTCGGACGAGCAGTACTTC | CASSLEQGSDEQYF
TRBJ2-5 | TRBV2 | NA | TRBD1 | TGTGCCAGCAGTCGGACAGGGTGGCGAGAGACCCAGTACTTC | CASSRTGWRETQYF
TRBJ2-7 | TRBV4-3 | NA | TRBD2 | TGCGCCAGCAGCCAACAGCGGGGAAGCTCCTACGAGCAGTACTTC | CASSQQRGSSYEQYF
TRBJ2-7 | TRBV5-1 | NA | NA | TGCGCCAGCAGCTTAGCGGAGAGCTCCTACGAGCAGTACTTC | CASSLAESSYEQYF
TRBJ1-1 | TRBV28 | NA | TRBD1 | TGTGCCAGCAGCACCGGAGGATCAACAGGGGCAGGTGAAGCTTTCTTT | CASSTGGSTGAGEAFF
TRBJ2-5 | TRBV7-9 | few | NA | TGTGCCAGCAGCTTAAGTTTGGGGGCCGAGACCCAGTACTTC | CASSLSLGAETQYF
TRBJ1-5 | TRBV5-6 | once | NA | TGTGCCAGCAGTACGGGAGGTCTATACCTCCATCAGCCCCAGCATTTT | CASSTGGLYLHQPQHF
TRBJ1-5 | TRBV19 | few | NA | TGTGCCAGTAGTTTCCGACAGCACAATCAGCCCCAGCATTTT | CASSFRQHNQPQHF
TRBJ2-7 | TRBV7-3 | NA | TRBD1 | TGTGCCAGCAGTTTCGGGACAGGTAGCGAGCAGTACTTC | CASSFGTGSEQYF
TRBJ2-5 | TRBV5-4 | NA | NA | TGTGCCAGCAGCTTGGCCCTACAAGAGACCCAGTACTTC | CASSLALQETQYF
TRBJ2-7 | TRBV5-3 | NA | TRBD1 | TGTGCCAGAAGAAAACCCCCCCAGCGCGAGGGGGCGCGGTCCTACGAGCAGTACTTC | CARRKPPQREGARSYEQYF
TRBJ2-1 | TRBV30 | once | TRBD2 | TGTGCCTGGAGTGGGGTAGCGGGAACCTGGGGAAGTGAGCAGTTCTTC | CAWSGVAGTWGSEQFF
TRBJ2-1 | TRBV7-2 | NA | NA | TGTGCCAGCAGCTTAGACAGCGGTGATCGCGATGAGCAGTTCTTC | CASSLDSGDRDEQFF
TRBJ2-3 | TRBV21-1 | NA | NA | TGTGCCAGCAGCAGACTGGGACTAGCGGGTCCGAACCCAAACACAGATACGCAGTATTTT | CASSRLGLAGPNPNTDTQYF
TRBJ1-2 | TRBV30 | NA | NA | TGTGCCTGGACTGAGGGGGAGGGCTACACCTTC | CAWTEGEGYTF
TRBJ1-1 | TRBV6-1 | NA | NA | TGTGCCAGCAGTGTAAAGGAGGGCACTGAAGCTTTCTTT | CASSVKEGTEAFF
TRBJ1-5 | TRBV30 | NA | TRBD1 | TGTGCCTGGAGCCGGGACAGACGAGGCGATAGCAATCAGCCCCAGCATTTT | CAWSRDRRGDSNQPQHF
TRBJ1-2 | TRBV20-1 | NA | NA | TGCAGTGCTAGAGACGAGTATGGCTACACCTTC | CSARDEYGYTF
TRBJ2-2 | TRBV4-1 | NA | TRBD2 | TGCGCCAGCAGCCCCTCCGCGGGGAGGGCGAACACCGGGGAGCTGTTTTTT | CASSPSAGRANTGELFF
TRBJ2-7 | TRBV21-1 | NA | NA | TGTGCCAGCAGGGGGACTAGCGGGAGGGATTCCTCCTACGAGCAGTACTTC | CASRGTSGRDSSYEQYF
TRBJ1-2 | TRBV10-3 | NA | TRBD1 | TGTGCCATCAACACGGGACAGGGGTATGGCTACACCTTC | CAINTGQGYGYTF